The entry that follows covers one T cell receptor beta chain sequence. This clone may be a read error of a much larger clone one base away. Sorting was used to obtain naive CD8 T cells (CD8+CD4-CCR7+CD45RA+). The sample is drawn from a study of molecular identifiers for immune sequencing clone quantification. Preparation methods for the bulk TCR libraries were those previously described, with listed TCR primers. TCRdb re-analysed the PCR reads in MiXCR, keeping a single row per CDR3 protein. This table holds approximately 550,000 distinct CDR3 sequences, 25% found once. Deletions cut 5 bases from V and 1 base from J, with 8 bases between. The CDR3 loop spans 12 amino acids. Germline CDR1 is SQVTM and CDR2 is ANQGSEA.

This receptor was identified in a human donor in good health. Some libraries in this study had Jurkat cell RNA spiked in. J is TRBJ1-1 and V is TRBV29-1; D not resolved. Sequenced material: naive CD8+ T cells from blood, with Jurkat cell RNA spiked in. Subset specified: FACS-sorted CD8+CD4-CCR7+CD45RA+ naive T cells. CDR3 sequence reads: CSVMPENTEAFF. In DNA, the CDR3 is TGCAGCGTTATGCCAGAGAACACTGAAGCTTTCTTT.